This entry is about one TCR beta chain. Its antigen is as yet unknown. Assay used: immunoSEQ multiplex PCR; TCRdb lists only in-frame clones, some missing. The data show 75,000 to 100,000 clones, with approximately 90% seen just once and 0.55% to 0.7% held by the top ten. The data derive from a study of OX40 agonist ivuxolimab in advanced cancers. Study in general: Patients assigned to dose escalation were diagnosed with hepatocellular carcinoma, melanoma, renal cell or head and neck cancer. Two cutaneous melanoma patients and one hepatocellular carcinoma patient, three in all, had partial responses.

Whole-study findings and limits: Researchers did not determine the expanded peripheral T cells' antigen specificity.

The ends lost 1 base at V and 3 bases at J; junction bases unmatched: 3. Germline CDR1 LGHNA, CDR2 YNFKEQ. The CDR3 contains 16 residues. This specimen consisted of CD4+ or CD8+ T cells sorted from blood, obtained in a trial of the OX40 agonist ivuxolimab. The V call is TRBV4-2, the J call TRBJ1-5, with 10 bases matching TRBD1. This sequence was found in an adult with an advanced solid tumor such as melanoma, head and neck, liver or kidney cancer. The CDR3, as DNA: TGTGCCAGCAGCCAAGGACAGGGGGCTTCCAATCAGCCCCAGCATTTT. Its protein is CASSQGQGASNQPQHF.